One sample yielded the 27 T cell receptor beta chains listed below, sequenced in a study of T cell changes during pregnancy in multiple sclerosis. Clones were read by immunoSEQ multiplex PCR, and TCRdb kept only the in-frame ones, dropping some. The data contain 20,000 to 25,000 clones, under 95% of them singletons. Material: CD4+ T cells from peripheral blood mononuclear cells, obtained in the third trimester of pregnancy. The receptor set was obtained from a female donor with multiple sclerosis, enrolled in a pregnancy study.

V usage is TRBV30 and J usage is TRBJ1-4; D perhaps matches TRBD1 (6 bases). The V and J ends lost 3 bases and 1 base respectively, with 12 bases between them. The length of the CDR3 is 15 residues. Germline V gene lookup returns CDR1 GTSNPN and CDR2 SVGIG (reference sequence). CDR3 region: CAWSRLGGTNEKLFF. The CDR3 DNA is TGTGCCTGGAGCCGGTTAGGGGGAACTAATGAAAAACTGTTTTTT.

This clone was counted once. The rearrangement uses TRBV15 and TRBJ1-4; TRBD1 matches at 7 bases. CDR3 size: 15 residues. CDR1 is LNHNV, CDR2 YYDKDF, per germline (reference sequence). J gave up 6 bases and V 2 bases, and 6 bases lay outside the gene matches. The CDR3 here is CATSRSSDRDEKLFF. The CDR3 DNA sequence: TGTGCCACCAGCAGATCATCCGACAGGGATGAAAAACTGTTTTTT.

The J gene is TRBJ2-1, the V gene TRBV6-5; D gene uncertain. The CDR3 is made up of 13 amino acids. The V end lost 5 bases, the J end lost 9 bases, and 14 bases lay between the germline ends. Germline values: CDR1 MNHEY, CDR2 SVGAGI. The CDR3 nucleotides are TGTGCCAGCAGTGTCCCTCCGCGAGGTGAGCAGTTCTTC. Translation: CASSVPPRGEQFF.

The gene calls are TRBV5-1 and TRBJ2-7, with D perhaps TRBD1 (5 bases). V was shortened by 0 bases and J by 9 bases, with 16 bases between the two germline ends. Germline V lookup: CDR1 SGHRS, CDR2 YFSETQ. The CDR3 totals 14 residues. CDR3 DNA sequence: TGCGCCAGCAGCTTGGAAGACCCGACAGTCGGGCAGTACTTC. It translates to CASSLEDPTVGQYF.

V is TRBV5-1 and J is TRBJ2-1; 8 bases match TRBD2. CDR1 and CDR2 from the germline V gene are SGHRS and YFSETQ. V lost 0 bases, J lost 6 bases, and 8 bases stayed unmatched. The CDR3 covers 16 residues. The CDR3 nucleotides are TGCGCCAGCAGCTTGGTTGTAACGGGGGGGGCCAATGAGCAGTTCTTC. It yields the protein CASSLVVTGGANEQFF. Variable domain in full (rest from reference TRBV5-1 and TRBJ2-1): KAGVTQTPRYLIKTRGQQVTLSCSPISGHRSVSWYQQTPGQGLQFLFEYFSETQRNKGNFPGRFSGRQFSNSRSEMNVSTLELGDSALYLCASSLVVTGGANEQFFGPGTRLTVL.

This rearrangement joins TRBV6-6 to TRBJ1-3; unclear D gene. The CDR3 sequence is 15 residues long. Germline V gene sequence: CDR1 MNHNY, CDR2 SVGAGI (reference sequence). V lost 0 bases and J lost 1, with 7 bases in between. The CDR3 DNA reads TGTGCCAGCAGTTACTCGGGCCCTTCTGGAAACACCATATATTTT. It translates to CASSYSGPSGNTIYF.

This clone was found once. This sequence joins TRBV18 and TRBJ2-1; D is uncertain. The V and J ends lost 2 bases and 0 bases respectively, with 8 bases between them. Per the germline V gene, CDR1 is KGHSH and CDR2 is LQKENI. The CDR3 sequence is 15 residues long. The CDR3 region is CASSPMAGSYNEQFF. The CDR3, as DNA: TGTGCCAGCTCACCAATGGCAGGCTCCTACAATGAGCAGTTCTTC.

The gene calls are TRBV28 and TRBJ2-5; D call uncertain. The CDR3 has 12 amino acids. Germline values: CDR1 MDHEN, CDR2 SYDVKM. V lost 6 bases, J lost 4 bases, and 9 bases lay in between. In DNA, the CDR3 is TGTGCCAGCAGCCCTATCTCAGAGACCCAGTACTTC. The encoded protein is CASSPISETQYF.

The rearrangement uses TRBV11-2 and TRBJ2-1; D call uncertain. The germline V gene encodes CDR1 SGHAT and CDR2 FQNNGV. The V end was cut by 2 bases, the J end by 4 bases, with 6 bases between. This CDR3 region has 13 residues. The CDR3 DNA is TGTGCCAGCAGCTTACCGGTGTACAATGAGCAGTTCTTC. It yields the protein CASSLPVYNEQFF.

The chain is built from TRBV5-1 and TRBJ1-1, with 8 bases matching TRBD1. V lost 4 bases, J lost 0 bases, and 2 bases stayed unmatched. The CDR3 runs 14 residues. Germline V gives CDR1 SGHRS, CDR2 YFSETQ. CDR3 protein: CASSDRGMNTEAFF. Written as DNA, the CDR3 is TGCGCCAGCAGCGACAGGGGCATGAACACTGAAGCTTTCTTT.

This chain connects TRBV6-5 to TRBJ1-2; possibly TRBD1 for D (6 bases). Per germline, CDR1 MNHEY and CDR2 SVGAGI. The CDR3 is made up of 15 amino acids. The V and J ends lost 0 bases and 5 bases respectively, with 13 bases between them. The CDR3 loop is CASSYSGAGIYGYTF. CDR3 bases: TGTGCCAGCAGTTACTCGGGGGCAGGTATTTATGGCTACACCTTC.

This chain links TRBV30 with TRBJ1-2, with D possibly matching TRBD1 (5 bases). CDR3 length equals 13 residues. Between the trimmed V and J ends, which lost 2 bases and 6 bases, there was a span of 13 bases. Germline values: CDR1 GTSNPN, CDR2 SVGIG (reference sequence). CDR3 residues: CAWSRGLSDGYTF. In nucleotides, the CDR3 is TGTGCCTGGAGTAGGGGATTATCAGATGGCTACACCTTC.

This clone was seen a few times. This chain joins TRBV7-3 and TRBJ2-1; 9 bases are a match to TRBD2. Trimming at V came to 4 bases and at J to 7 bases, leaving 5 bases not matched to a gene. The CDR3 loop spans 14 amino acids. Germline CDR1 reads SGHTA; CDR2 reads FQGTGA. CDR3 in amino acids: CASSSSGGQNEQFF. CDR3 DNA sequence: TGTGCCAGCAGCTCGAGCGGGGGGCAAAATGAGCAGTTCTTC.

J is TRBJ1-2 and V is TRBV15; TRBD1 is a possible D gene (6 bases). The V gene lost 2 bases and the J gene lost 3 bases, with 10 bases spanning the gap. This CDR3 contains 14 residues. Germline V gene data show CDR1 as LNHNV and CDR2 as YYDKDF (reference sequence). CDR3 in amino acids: CATSRPQGDYGYTF. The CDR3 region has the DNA TGTGCCACCAGCAGACCACAGGGTGACTATGGCTACACCTTC.

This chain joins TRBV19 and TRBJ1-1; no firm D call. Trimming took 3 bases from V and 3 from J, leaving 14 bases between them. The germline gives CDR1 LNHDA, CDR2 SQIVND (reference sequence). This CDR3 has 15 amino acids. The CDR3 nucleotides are TGTGCCAGTAGTATCTCCGTGTCCCCGGACACTGAAGCTTTCTTT. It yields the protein CASSISVSPDTEAFF.

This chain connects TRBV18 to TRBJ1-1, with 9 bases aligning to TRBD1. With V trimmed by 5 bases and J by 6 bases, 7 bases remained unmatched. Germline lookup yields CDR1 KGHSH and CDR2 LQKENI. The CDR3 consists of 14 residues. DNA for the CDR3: TGTGCCAGCTCAACCGGACAGGGGAGACCTGAAGCTTTCTTT. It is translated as CASSTGQGRPEAFF. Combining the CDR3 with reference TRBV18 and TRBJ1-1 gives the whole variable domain NAGVMQNPRHLVRRRGQEARLRCSPMKGHSHVYWYRQLPEEGLKFMVYLQKENIIDESGMPKERFSAEFPKEGPSILRIQQVVRGDSAAYFCASSTGQGRPEAFFGQGTRLTVV.

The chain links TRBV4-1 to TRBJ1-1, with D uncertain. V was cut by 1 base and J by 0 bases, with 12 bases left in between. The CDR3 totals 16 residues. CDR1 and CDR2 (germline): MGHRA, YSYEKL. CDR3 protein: CASSQVLRRMNTEAFF. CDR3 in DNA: TGCGCCAGCAGCCAAGTTCTACGCCGCATGAACACTGAAGCTTTCTTT.

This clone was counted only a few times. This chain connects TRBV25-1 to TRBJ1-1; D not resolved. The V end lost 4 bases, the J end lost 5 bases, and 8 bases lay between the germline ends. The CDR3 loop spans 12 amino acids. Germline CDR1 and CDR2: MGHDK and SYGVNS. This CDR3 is CASSGTRTEAFF. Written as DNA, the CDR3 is TGTGCCAGCAGTGGAACTCGTACTGAAGCTTTCTTT. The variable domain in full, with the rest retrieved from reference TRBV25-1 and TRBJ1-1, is EADIYQTPRYLVIGTGKKITLECSQTMGHDKMYWYQQDPGMELHLIHYSYGVNSTEKGDLSSESTVSRIRTEHFPLTLESARPSHTSQYLCASSGTRTEAFFGQGTRLTVV.

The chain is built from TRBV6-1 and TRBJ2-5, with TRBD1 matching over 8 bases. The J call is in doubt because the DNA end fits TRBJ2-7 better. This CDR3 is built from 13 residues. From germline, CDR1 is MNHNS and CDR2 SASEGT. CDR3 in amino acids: CASSLGQVYEQYF. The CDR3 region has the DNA TGTGCCAGCAGCTTGGGACAGGTTTACGAGCAGTACTTC.

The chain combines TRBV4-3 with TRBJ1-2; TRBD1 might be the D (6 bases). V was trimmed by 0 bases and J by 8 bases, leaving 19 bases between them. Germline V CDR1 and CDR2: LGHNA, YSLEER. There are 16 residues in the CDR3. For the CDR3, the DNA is TGCGCCAGCAGCCAAGATCTTTACGGGGGGCGTGGCGGCTACACCTTC. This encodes CASSQDLYGGRGGYTF.

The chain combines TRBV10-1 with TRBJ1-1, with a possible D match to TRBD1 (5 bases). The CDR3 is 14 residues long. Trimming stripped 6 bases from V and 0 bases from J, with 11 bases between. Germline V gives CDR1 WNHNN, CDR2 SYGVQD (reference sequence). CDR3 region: CASSGGNLNTEAFF. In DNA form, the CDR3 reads TGCGCCAGCAGCGGGGGTAATTTGAACACTGAAGCTTTCTTT.

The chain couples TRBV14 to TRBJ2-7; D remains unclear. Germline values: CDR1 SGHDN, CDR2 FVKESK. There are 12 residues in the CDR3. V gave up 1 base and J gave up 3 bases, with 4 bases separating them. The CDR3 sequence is CASSQAGYEQYF. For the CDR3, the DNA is TGTGCCAGCAGCCAAGCAGGCTACGAGCAGTACTTC.

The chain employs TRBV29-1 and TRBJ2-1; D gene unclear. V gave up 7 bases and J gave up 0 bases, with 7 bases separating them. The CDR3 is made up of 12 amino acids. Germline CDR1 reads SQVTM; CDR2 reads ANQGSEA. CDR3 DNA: TGCAGCGCCCTGAGCTCCTACAATGAGCAGTTCTTC. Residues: CSALSSYNEQFF.

This CDR3 is CASSLGSSGASYEQYF. CDR3 coding DNA: TGCGCCAGCAGCTTGGGTTCTAGCGGGGCTTCCTACGAGCAGTACTTC. V usage is TRBV5-1 and J usage is TRBJ2-7; 9 bases fit TRBD2. V was clipped by 0 bases and J by 1 base; unmatched bases: 5. There are 16 residues in the CDR3. Germline V gives CDR1 SGHRS, CDR2 YFSETQ.

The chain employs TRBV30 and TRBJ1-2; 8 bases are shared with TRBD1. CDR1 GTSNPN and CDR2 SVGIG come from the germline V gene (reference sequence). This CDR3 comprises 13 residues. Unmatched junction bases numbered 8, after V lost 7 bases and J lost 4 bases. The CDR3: CASDRDRSYGYTF. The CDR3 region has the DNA TGTGCCTCCGACCGGGACAGGTCCTATGGCTACACCTTC.

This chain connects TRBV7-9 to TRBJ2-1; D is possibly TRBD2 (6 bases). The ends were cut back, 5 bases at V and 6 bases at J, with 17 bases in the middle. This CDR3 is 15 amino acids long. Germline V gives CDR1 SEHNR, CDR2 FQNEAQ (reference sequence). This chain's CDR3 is CASSRGLGYRNEQFF. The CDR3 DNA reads TGTGCCAGCAGCAGGGGACTTGGATACCGCAATGAGCAGTTCTTC. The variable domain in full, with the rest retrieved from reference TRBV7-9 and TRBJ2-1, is DTGVSQNPRHKITKRGQNVTFRCDPISEHNRLYWYRQTLGQGPEFLTYFQNEAQLEKSRLLSDRFSAERPKGSFSTLEIQRTEQGDSAMYLCASSRGLGYRNEQFFGPGTRLTVL.

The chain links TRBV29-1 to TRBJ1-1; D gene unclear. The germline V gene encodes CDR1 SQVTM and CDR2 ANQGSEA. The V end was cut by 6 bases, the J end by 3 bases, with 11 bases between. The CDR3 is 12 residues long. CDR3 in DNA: TGCAGCGTGCTGGGCCCATACACTGAAGCTTTCTTT. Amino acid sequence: CSVLGPYTEAFF.